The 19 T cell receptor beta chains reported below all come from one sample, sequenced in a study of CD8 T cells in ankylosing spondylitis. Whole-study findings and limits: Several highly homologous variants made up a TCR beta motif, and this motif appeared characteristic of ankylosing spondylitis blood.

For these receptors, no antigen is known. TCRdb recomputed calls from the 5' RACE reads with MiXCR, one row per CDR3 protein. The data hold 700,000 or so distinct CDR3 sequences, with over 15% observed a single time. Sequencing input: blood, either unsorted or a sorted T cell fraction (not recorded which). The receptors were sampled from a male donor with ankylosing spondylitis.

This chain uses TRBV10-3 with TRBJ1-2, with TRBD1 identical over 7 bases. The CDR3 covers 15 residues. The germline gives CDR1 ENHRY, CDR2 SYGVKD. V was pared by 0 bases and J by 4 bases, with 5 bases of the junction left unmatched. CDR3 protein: CAISESPGGGYGYTF. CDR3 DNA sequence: TGTGCCATCAGTGAGTCTCCAGGGGGTGGCTATGGCTACACCTTC.

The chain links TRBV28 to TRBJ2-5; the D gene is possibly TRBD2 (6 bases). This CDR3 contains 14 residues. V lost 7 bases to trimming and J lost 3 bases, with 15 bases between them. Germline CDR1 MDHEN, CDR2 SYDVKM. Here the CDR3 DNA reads TGTGCCAGCATTCAGGCAGGGAGGAAAGAGACCCAGTACTTC. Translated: CASIQAGRKETQYF.

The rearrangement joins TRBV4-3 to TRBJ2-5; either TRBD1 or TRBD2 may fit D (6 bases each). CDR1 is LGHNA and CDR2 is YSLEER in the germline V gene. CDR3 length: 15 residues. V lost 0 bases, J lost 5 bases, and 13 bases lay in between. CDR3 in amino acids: CASSQDWGAGETQYF. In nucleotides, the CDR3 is TGCGCCAGCAGCCAAGACTGGGGGGCTGGGGAGACCCAGTACTTC.

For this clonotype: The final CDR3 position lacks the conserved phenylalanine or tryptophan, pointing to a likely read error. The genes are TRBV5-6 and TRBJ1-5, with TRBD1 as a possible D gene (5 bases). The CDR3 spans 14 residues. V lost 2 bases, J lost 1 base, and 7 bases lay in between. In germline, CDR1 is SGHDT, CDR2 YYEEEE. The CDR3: CASSFWGSNQPQHY. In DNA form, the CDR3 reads TGTGCCAGCAGCTTTTGGGGGAGCAATCAGCCCCAGCATTAT.

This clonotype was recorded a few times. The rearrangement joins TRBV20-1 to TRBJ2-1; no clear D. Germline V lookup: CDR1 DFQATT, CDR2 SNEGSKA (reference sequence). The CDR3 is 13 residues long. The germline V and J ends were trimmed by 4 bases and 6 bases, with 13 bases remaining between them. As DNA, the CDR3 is TGCAGTGCTATCAATCCCGGCGGCAATGAGCAGTTCTTC. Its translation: CSAINPGGNEQFF.

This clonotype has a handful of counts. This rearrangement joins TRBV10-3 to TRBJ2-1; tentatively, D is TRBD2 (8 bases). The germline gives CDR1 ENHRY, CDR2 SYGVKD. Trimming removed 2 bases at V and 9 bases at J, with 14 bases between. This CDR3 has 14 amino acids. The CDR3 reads CAISETGGGSEQFF. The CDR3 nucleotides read TGTGCCATCAGTGAGACGGGAGGGGGCTCTGAGCAGTTCTTC.

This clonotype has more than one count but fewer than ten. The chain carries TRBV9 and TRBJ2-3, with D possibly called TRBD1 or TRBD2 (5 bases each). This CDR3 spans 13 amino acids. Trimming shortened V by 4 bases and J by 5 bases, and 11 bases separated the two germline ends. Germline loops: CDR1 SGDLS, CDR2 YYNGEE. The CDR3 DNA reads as TGTGCCAGCAGCTCGTGGGACGGAGATACGCAGTATTTT. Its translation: CASSSWDGDTQYF.

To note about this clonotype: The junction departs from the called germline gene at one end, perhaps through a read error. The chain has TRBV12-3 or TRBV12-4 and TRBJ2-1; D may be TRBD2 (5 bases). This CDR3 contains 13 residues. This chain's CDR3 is CGSSLRLEDKQFF. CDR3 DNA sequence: TGTGGCAGCAGTTTGAGACTGGAGGATAAGCAGTTCTTC.

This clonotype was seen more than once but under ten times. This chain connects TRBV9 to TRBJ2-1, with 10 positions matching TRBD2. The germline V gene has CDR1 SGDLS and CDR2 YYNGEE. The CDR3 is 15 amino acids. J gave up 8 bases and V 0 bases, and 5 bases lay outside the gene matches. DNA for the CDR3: TGTGCCAGCAGCGTAGCTGGCCTAGCGGGGGATGAGCAGTTCTTC. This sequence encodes CASSVAGLAGDEQFF. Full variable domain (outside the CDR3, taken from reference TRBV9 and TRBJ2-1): DSGVTQTPKHLITATGQRVTLRCSPRSGDLSVYWYQQSLDQGLQFLIQYYNGEERAKGNILERFSAQQFPDLHSELNLSSLELGDSALYFCASSVAGLAGDEQFFGPGTRLTVL.

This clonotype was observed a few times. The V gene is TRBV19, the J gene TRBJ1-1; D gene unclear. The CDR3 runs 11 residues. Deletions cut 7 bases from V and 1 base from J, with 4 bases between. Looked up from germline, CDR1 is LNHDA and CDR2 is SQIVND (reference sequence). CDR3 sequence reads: CASIWNTEAFF. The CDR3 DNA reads TGTGCCAGTATATGGAACACTGAAGCTTTCTTT.

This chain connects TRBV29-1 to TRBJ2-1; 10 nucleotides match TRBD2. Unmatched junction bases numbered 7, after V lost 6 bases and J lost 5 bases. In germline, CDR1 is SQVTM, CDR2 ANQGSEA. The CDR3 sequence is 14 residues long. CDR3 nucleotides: TGCAGCGTAGATGTAGCGGGGGGAGACAATGAGCAGTTCTTC. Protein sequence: CSVDVAGGDNEQFF.

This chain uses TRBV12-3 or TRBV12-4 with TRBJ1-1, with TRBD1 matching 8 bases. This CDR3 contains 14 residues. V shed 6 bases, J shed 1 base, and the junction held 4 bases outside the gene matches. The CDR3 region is CASRGQGPNTEAFF. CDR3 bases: TGTGCCAGCAGAGGACAGGGACCGAACACTGAAGCTTTCTTT.

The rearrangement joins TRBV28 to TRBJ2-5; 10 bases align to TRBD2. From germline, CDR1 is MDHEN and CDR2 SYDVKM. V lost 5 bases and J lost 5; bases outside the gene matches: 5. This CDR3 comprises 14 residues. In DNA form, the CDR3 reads TGTGCCAGCAGTCAAGCGGGAGGGGCCGAGACCCAGTACTTC. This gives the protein CASSQAGGAETQYF.

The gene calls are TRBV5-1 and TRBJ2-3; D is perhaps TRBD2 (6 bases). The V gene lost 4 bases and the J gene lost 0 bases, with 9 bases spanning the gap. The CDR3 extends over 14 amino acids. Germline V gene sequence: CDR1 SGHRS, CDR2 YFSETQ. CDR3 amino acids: CASSALASTDTQYF. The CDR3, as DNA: TGCGCCAGCAGCGCACTAGCAAGCACAGATACGCAGTATTTT.

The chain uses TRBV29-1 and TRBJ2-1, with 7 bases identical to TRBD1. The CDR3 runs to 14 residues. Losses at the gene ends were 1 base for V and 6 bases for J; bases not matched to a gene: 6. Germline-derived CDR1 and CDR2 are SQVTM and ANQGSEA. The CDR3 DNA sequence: TGCAGCGTTGAAGGGGACAGTCGTGCCAATGAGCAGTTCTTC. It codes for CSVEGDSRANEQFF.

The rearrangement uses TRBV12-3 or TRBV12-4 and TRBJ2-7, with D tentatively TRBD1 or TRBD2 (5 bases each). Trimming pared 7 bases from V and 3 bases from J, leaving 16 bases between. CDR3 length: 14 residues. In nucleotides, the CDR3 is TGTGCCAGCAAAAACGGGGCAGGCCGCTACGAGCAGTACTTC. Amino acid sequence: CASKNGAGRYEQYF.

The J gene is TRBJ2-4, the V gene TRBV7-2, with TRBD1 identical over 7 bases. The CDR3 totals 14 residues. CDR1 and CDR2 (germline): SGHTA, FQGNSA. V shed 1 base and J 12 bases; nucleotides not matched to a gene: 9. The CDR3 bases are TGTGCCAGCAGCTTAGAAGGGACAGTTCAGGGTCAGTACTTC. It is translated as CASSLEGTVQGQYF.

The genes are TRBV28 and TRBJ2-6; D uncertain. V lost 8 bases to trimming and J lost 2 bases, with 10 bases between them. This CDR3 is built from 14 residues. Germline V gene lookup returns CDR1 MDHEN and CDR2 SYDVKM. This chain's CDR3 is CASLNSAGANVLTF. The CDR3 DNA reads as TGTGCCAGCCTAAACAGTGCTGGGGCCAACGTCCTGACTTTC.

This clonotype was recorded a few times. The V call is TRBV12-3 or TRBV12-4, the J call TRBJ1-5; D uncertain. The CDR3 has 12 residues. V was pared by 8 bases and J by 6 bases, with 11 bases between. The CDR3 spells CASGGDRQPQHF. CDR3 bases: TGTGCCAGCGGCGGCGACCGTCAGCCCCAGCATTTT.